The sequence of this TCR beta chain was determined in a study of human T cells and chemical hapten exposure. Across the study: Patients, predominantly female, presented with alopecia areata, totalis or universalis. Study-wide results and caveats: It was expanded TCRs that formed significantly more large CDR3 similarity clusters than controls did.

Germline-derived CDR1 and CDR2 are LGHNT and FRNRAP. The CDR3 totals 13 residues. Trimming stripped 3 bases from V and 2 bases from J, with 7 bases between. Time point given: patch test 1, 2 weeks after DPC sensitization. Treatment meaning: therapeutic diphenylcyclopropenone sensitization with weekly scalp DPC. Before extraction, the whole blood was not fractionated, and total RNA was taken from it. There are many counts of this clonotype. Its matching antigen is unknown. As the library was built, unique molecular identifiers were attached to individual cDNA molecules. TCRdb passed the RACE reads through MiXCR, listing each CDR3 protein once. The sample shows approximately 400,000 distinct CDR3 sequences, more than 4.5% of them seen only once.

The clonotype was recovered from a woman aged 50 to 60 with alopecia areata. Some clones in this sample may be carry-over from other donors' samples. The chain joins TRBV12-5 to TRBJ1-1; no reliable D call. Material: whole blood, obtained in connection with sensitization to the hapten diphenylcyclopropenone (DPC). The CDR3 nucleotides are TGTGCTAGTGGTTTCTCTGTCAACACTGAAGCTTTCTTT. Translated: CASGFSVNTEAFF.